This entry lists 3 T cell receptor beta chains sequenced from one sample in a study of cytomegalovirus exposure and HLA in healthy donors. 13 Jbeta primers and 60 Vbeta primers were used for the PCR. Only in-frame clones appear in the TCRdb table, and some are missing; sequencing was by immunoSEQ multiplex PCR. The table records 130,000 or so clones, 65% to 90% of them present only once. The sequenced material came from PBMCs. The receptors stem from a woman aged 18-29 years in good health and CMV-seropositive.

The V and J genes are TRBV6-1 and TRBJ1-1; 7 bases map to TRBD1. The trim removed 10 bases at V and 4 bases at J, leaving 9 bases unmatched. Germline CDR1 MNHNS, CDR2 SASEGT. The CDR3 runs 13 residues. Here the CDR3 reads CATSTGWGTEAFF. The CDR3 DNA follows: TGTGCCACTTCGACAGGGTGGGGCACTGAAGCTTTCTTT.

V is TRBV7-3 and J is TRBJ2-3, with 13 bases fitting TRBD2. The V gene's germline CDR1 is SGHTA and CDR2 FQGTGA. The CDR3 extends over 12 amino acids. V lost 5 bases to trimming and J lost 14 bases; unmatched junction nucleotides: 4. CDR3 sequence: CASSPTSGGLYF. The DNA for the CDR3 is TGTGCCAGCAGCCCGACTAGCGGGGGGTTGTATTTT.

The V and J genes are TRBV5-1 and TRBJ2-5; 8 bases fit TRBD1. The CDR3 extends over 14 amino acids. The germline V gene encodes CDR1 SGHRS and CDR2 YFSETQ. The ends lost 1 base at V and 4 bases at J; junction bases unmatched: 3. The DNA for the CDR3 is TGCGCCAGCAGCTTGAGGGGGACAGGAGAGACCCAGTACTTC. Residues: CASSLRGTGETQYF.